The 21 T cell receptor beta chains reported below all come from one sample, sequenced in a study of PD-1 blockade in classical Hodgkin lymphoma. Brentuximab vedotin exposure varied among the patients, all of whom had relapsed after autologous stem cell transplantation. Sequencing used immunoSEQ multiplex PCR; TCRdb keeps in-frame clones, though not all of them. The table has under 100,000 clones, around 80% seen once. Sequences were derived from peripheral blood mononuclear cells (PBMCs), sampled at baseline. The receptors were gathered from a human donor with classical Hodgkin lymphoma.

The gene calls are TRBV29-1 and TRBJ2-7; TRBD2 might be the D (7 bases). The CDR3 is made up of 13 amino acids. CDR1 and CDR2 from the germline V gene are SQVTM and ANQGSEA. V shed 5 bases and J shed 2 bases, with 13 bases lying between them. CDR3 sequence (DNA): TGCAGCGTTAGCCGGGGGGACACCTACGAGCAGTACTTC. Protein product: CSVSRGDTYEQYF.

The V and J genes are TRBV5-1 and TRBJ1-2; D uncertain. The germline V and J ends were trimmed by 4 bases and 5 bases, with 18 bases remaining between them. Looked up from germline, CDR1 is SGHRS and CDR2 is YFSETQ. This CDR3 spans 15 amino acids. The CDR3 here is CASSRAANSEYGYTF. The CDR3 coding sequence is TGCGCCAGCAGCCGGGCAGCAAATTCTGAATATGGCTACACCTTC.

This chain links TRBV28 with TRBJ1-1; D unclear. V was clipped by 3 bases and J by 5 bases, with 10 bases between them. Germline V gene data show CDR1 as MDHEN and CDR2 as SYDVKM. CDR3 size: 13 residues. CDR3 amino acids: CASSFSGGTEAFF. The CDR3 region has the DNA TGTGCCAGCAGTTTTTCCGGCGGGACTGAAGCTTTCTTT.

The V and J genes are TRBV4-2 and TRBJ2-3; either TRBD1 or TRBD2 may fit D (6 bases each). The CDR3 sequence is 15 residues long. Deletions cut 5 bases from V and 7 bases from J, with 19 bases between. The germline V gene encodes CDR1 LGHNA and CDR2 YNFKEQ. The CDR3 loop reads CASSASGWGANTQYF. The CDR3 DNA is TGTGCCAGCAGCGCCTCGGGCTGGGGGGCTAATACGCAGTATTTT.

V usage is TRBV5-1 and J usage is TRBJ2-2; 10 positions match TRBD1. Germline V gene sequence: CDR1 SGHRS, CDR2 YFSETQ. CDR3 length: 17 residues. The ends lost 0 bases at V and 7 bases at J; junction bases unmatched: 9. The CDR3 DNA reads TGCGCCAGCAGCTTGGTGGCGACAGGGGGCGCAGACGGGGAGCTGTTTTTT. Encoded protein: CASSLVATGGADGELFF. Looking up the rest from reference TRBV5-1 and TRBJ2-2 gives the full variable domain: KAGVTQTPRYLIKTRGQQVTLSCSPISGHRSVSWYQQTPGQGLQFLFEYFSETQRNKGNFPGRFSGRQFSNSRSEMNVSTLELGDSALYLCASSLVATGGADGELFFGEGSRLTVL.

J is TRBJ2-2 and V is TRBV11-2; TRBD2 matches at 9 bases. CDR3 length: 15 amino acids. Germline V gene data show CDR1 as SGHAT and CDR2 as FQNNGV. The junction had 0 bases not matched to a gene; V was cut back by 1 base and J by 3 bases. CDR3 sequence (DNA): TGTGCCAGCAGCTTAGGACTAGCGGACACCGGGGAGCTGTTTTTT. Translation: CASSLGLADTGELFF.

The chain links TRBV19 to TRBJ2-3; a weak D match, TRBD2 (5 bases). The length of the CDR3 is 17 residues. The V gene's germline CDR1 is LNHDA and CDR2 SQIVND (reference sequence). Trimming took 5 bases from V and 0 from J, leaving 18 bases between them. CDR3 sequence: CASSPTSGRASTDTQYF. The CDR3 DNA follows: TGTGCCAGTAGTCCTACTTCGGGGAGAGCAAGCACAGATACGCAGTATTTT.

The chain is built from TRBV30 and TRBJ2-3; D unresolved. CDR3 size: 13 residues. Between the trimmed V and J ends, which lost 2 bases and 1 base, there was a span of 7 bases. Per the germline V gene, CDR1 is GTSNPN and CDR2 is SVGIG (reference sequence). The CDR3 protein is CAWSLRGTDTQYF. The CDR3 nucleotides are TGTGCCTGGAGTCTTAGGGGCACAGATACGCAGTATTTT.

J is TRBJ2-4 and V is TRBV6-5; D is uncertain. The V gene's germline CDR1 is MNHEY and CDR2 SVGAGI. The ends were cut back, 4 bases at V and 0 bases at J, with 13 bases in the middle. This CDR3 has 16 amino acids. DNA for the CDR3: TGTGCCAGCAGTTCCCTTCCGCGGCTAGCCAAAAACATTCAGTACTTC. It codes for CASSSLPRLAKNIQYF.

The V gene is TRBV10-3, the J gene TRBJ1-2; possible D gene TRBD1, 5 bases. The V gene lost 10 bases and the J gene lost 5 bases, with 14 bases spanning the gap. This CDR3 spans 12 amino acids. Germline V gene data show CDR1 as ENHRY and CDR2 as SYGVKD. The CDR3 loop is CATSPGQYGYTF. CDR3 DNA: TGTGCCACCTCTCCAGGGCAGTATGGCTACACCTTC.

This chain joins TRBV9 and TRBJ1-1; weak D call: TRBD1 (6 bases). The CDR3 sequence is 15 residues long. Germline CDR1 and CDR2: SGDLS and YYNGEE. Deletions cut 0 bases from V and 5 bases from J, with 14 bases between. The CDR3 nucleotides are TGTGCCAGCAGCGTAGGCCCAGGGGTTGGGACTGAAGCTTTCTTT. It yields the protein CASSVGPGVGTEAFF.

The chain uses TRBV6-1 and TRBJ2-1; 9 nucleotides match TRBD1. V was clipped by 3 bases and J by 6 bases; unmatched bases: 9. The V gene's germline CDR1 is MNHNS and CDR2 SASEGT. CDR3 length: 16 residues. The CDR3 DNA reads TGTGCCAGCAGTGAGCCCGCGGGGACAGGGATCAATGAGCAGTTCTTC. Its protein is CASSEPAGTGINEQFF.

This chain connects TRBV9 to TRBJ2-7; 9 bases fit TRBD1. Trimming at V came to 0 bases and at J to 6 bases, leaving 7 bases not matched to a gene. Germline lookup yields CDR1 SGDLS and CDR2 YYNGEE. The CDR3 extends over 15 amino acids. CDR3 amino acids: CASSVDRGPSGEQYF. The CDR3 bases are TGTGCCAGCAGCGTAGACAGGGGGCCCTCAGGCGAGCAGTACTTC.

The chain carries TRBV19 and TRBJ2-5; TRBD2 aligns across 7 bases. There are 15 residues in the CDR3. V gave up 1 base and J gave up 5 bases; unmatched junction bases: 7. In germline, CDR1 is LNHDA, CDR2 SQIVND (reference sequence). CDR3 in DNA: TGTGCCAGTAGTATAGCGCGGGGGATCGCGGAGACCCAGTACTTC. Protein: CASSIARGIAETQYF.

This chain links TRBV18 with TRBJ2-2; D unclear. CDR1 KGHSH and CDR2 LQKENI come from the germline V gene. The CDR3 totals 14 residues. V was pared by 4 bases and J by 5 bases, with 11 bases between. The CDR3 sequence: CASSLSGWTGELFF. Here the CDR3 DNA reads TGTGCCAGCTCACTTTCGGGTTGGACCGGGGAGCTGTTTTTT. Full variable domain (rest looked up from reference TRBV18 and TRBJ2-2): NAGVMQNPRHLVRRRGQEARLRCSPMKGHSHVYWYRQLPEEGLKFMVYLQKENIIDESGMPKERFSAEFPKEGPSILRIQQVVRGDSAAYFCASSLSGWTGELFFGEGSRLTVL.

V gene TRBV5-5 combines with J gene TRBJ2-2, with a possible D match to TRBD1 (6 bases). Germline CDR1 is SGHKS and CDR2 is YYEKEE (reference sequence). CDR3 size: 16 residues. With 4 bases removed from V and 2 bases from J, the gap between germline ends came to 15 bases. CDR3 in DNA: TGTGCCAGCAGCCCCTGGGGGCGACTCAACACCGGGGAGCTGTTTTTT. It is translated as CASSPWGRLNTGELFF.

This clone was found once. The rearrangement uses TRBV23-1 and TRBJ1-1, with TRBD1 matching 7 bases. TRBV23-1 is assigned to the ORF class and has an uncertain function. V lost 4 bases to trimming and J lost 4 bases; unmatched junction nucleotides: 12. The CDR3 loop spans 16 amino acids. CDR3 sequence reads: CASSPLGGGKVTEAFF. CDR3 coding DNA: TGCGCCAGCAGTCCCCTGGGAGGGGGCAAAGTCACTGAAGCTTTCTTT.

CDR3 in amino acids: CASSYGSKPANYGYTF. Here the CDR3 DNA reads TGTGCCAGCAGTTATGGGTCCAAACCAGCTAACTATGGCTACACCTTC. The genes are TRBV28 and TRBJ1-2; D gene uncertain. Germline V gene data show CDR1 as MDHEN and CDR2 as SYDVKM. The CDR3 totals 16 residues. V lost 4 bases and J 0 bases, leaving 15 bases between the germline ends.

The chain links TRBV5-1 to TRBJ2-2, with D tentatively TRBD1 or TRBD2 (6 bases each). The CDR3 sequence is 16 residues long. V lost 3 bases to trimming and J lost 4 bases, with 16 bases between them. Germline assignment: CDR1 SGHRS and CDR2 YFSETQ. The CDR3 nucleotides read TGCGCCAGCAGCTCAGAAGGGGGGAGGAGCACCGGGGAGCTGTTTTTT. Amino acids: CASSSEGGRSTGELFF.

J is TRBJ2-1 and V is TRBV28, with TRBD2 matching over 7 bases. This CDR3 comprises 15 residues. The J segment lost 9 bases and the V segment lost 7 bases, leaving 15 bases of the junction unmatched. CDR1 is MDHEN and CDR2 is SYDVKM in the germline V gene. CDR3 loop: CASKMWGEGLGEQFF. The CDR3 region has the DNA TGTGCCAGCAAGATGTGGGGGGAGGGCCTGGGTGAGCAGTTCTTC.

This clone occurred once. The rearrangement uses TRBV19 and TRBJ1-1; no clear D. Germline V gene data show CDR1 as LNHDA and CDR2 as SQIVND (reference sequence). V was clipped by 4 bases and J by 0 bases, with 15 bases between them. The CDR3 loop spans 16 amino acids. The CDR3 coding sequence is TGTGCCAGTAGTAATGGGCTGGAATTATTGAACACTGAAGCTTTCTTT. Residues: CASSNGLELLNTEAFF.